This TCR beta chain derives from a study of vaccination and CD4 T cells after COVID-19. As to treatment: roughly 10-day PBMC culture with coronavirus spike peptide pools or control peptides (ViraFEST assay). Positive PCR dates covered March to December 2020, before US Alpha, Beta and Delta variants. With fresh IL-2 medium, half the medium was replaced on days 3 and 7. The Oncomine TCR Beta short-read assay was applied to DNA of cultured CD4+ T cells. The authors extracted genomic DNA from cultured CD4+ T cells. Each CDR3 protein is one row after TCRdb ran MiXCR on the PCR reads. This table holds 13,000 to 15,000 distinct CDR3 sequences, 25% to 30% found once. Deletions cut 1 base from V and 7 bases from J, with 8 bases between. This CDR3 region has 14 residues. CDR1 and CDR2 from the germline V gene are LGHDT and YNNKEL (reference sequence). Concerning this clonotype itself: Its antigen is undetermined.

The chain joins TRBV3-1 to TRBJ1-6, with D possibly matching TRBD1 (5 bases). The sample comprised CD4+ T cells from blood, cultured in vitro. The receptor comes from a human donor who had recovered from COVID-19. The CDR3 is CASSQVRGNSPLHF. The CDR3 DNA reads as TGTGCCAGCAGCCAAGTGAGGGGCAATTCACCCCTCCACTTT. Based on the CDR3 plus reference TRBV3-1 and TRBJ1-6, the full variable domain is DTAVSQTPKYLVTQMGNDKSIKCEQNLGHDTMYWYKQDSKKFLKIMFSYNNKELIINETVPNRFSPKSPDKAHLNLHINSLELGDSAVYFCASSQVRGNSPLHFGNGTRLTVT.